The source of this T cell receptor beta chain is a study of identical twins. Germline V gene lookup returns CDR1 LGHDT and CDR2 YNNKEL (reference sequence). Unmatched junction bases numbered 7, after V lost 3 bases and J lost 2 bases. The CDR3 runs 16 residues. TCRdb reprocessed the 5' RACE reads via MiXCR and lists one record per CDR3 protein. This table holds approximately 1.8 million distinct CDR3 sequences, under 35% found once. The receptor was derived from a newborn girl in good health. Material for sequencing was cord blood. This chain links TRBV3-1 with TRBJ2-7; TRBD2 aligns across 10 bases. The CDR3 is CASSHLAGVHPYEQYF. Here the CDR3 DNA reads TGTGCCAGCAGCCACCTAGCGGGAGTGCACCCCTACGAGCAGTACTTC.